The count of the clone carrying this TCR beta chain is one. This entry is derived from a study of blood T cell repertoires in COVID-19. The method was immunoSEQ multiplex PCR; TCRdb's version includes in-frame clones alone and lacks a portion of them. The table includes 130,000 or so clones, roughly four fifths detected once. The sample was PBMCs or T cells enriched from blood (not recorded which). The clonotype was recovered from a man in his thirties or forties who had recovered from COVID-19.

The CDR3 region is CASKEAPSNYGYTF. The CDR3 DNA reads TGTGCCAGTAAGGAGGCCCCCTCTAACTATGGCTACACCTTC. This chain links TRBV19 with TRBJ1-2; D call uncertain. The CDR3 has 14 amino acids. Trimming stripped 7 bases from V and 0 bases from J, with 12 bases between. Germline V gene data show CDR1 as LNHDA and CDR2 as SQIVND (reference sequence).